A selection of T cell receptor beta chains follows, all from one sample in a study of response to subunit inactivated influenza vaccine. TCRdb re-called the RT-PCR reads with MiXCR, one entry per CDR3 protein. The sample shows about 780,000 distinct CDR3 sequences, around a sixth of them seen only once. The material sequenced was PBMCs from blood, taken roughly 5 days after vaccination. The receptors stem from a man aged 50 or older who received an inactivated influenza vaccine. Both conserved end residues are part of each CDR3. A D gene is named only where the DNA matches it firmly. Some rows have no size entry. The others give once, few or many, or a class for an expanded clone.

TGCAGTGCTAGAGCCCCCGTACAGGGGGGCCAGACCCAGTACTTC CSARAPVQGGQTQYF TRBJ2-5 TRBD1 TRBV20-1 few
TGTGCCAGCAGCTTGAAGAGTCGGCTAGCAGACTACGAGCAGTACTTC CASSLKSRLADYEQYF TRBJ2-7 . TRBV5-5 .
TGTGCCACCAGCAGAGGACTAGCGGGGGAGCAAGAGACCCAGTACTTC CATSRGLAGEQETQYF TRBJ2-5 TRBD2 TRBV15 few
TGTGCCAGCAGCAACGACCAGGGACTCGGGGACGAGCAGTACTTC CASSNDQGLGDEQYF TRBJ2-7 . TRBV4-2 few
TGCAGCTCCACGTCCGGGACGGTCTGGGGCTACACCTTC CSSTSGTVWGYTF TRBJ1-2 . TRBV29-1 .
TGTGCCAGCAGCTCGGGAAGACTAGCGGGGGGGCTTAATGAGCAGTACTTC CASSSGRLAGGLNEQYF TRBJ2-7 TRBD2 TRBV5-5 many
TGCGCCAGTACAAAGGAGCATCTAGCCGCCGGGGAGCAGTTCTTC CASTKEHLAAGEQFF TRBJ2-1 . TRBV5-1 .
TGTGCCAGCAGTTATAGGGGGGACCTAAACACTGAAGCTTTCTTT CASSYRGDLNTEAFF TRBJ1-1 . TRBV6-5 .
TGTGCCAGCAGCTCGATAGCGGGAGTCTACGAGCAGTACTTC CASSSIAGVYEQYF TRBJ2-7 TRBD2 TRBV7-2 .
TGCAGCGCAAAGAGGACTAGCGGGAGGGGGGACACAGATACGCAGTATTTT CSAKRTSGRGDTDTQYF TRBJ2-3 TRBD2 TRBV29-1 many
TGTGCCACCCGGACAGGGAGGGACAATTCACCCCTCCACTTT CATRTGRDNSPLHF TRBJ1-6 TRBD1 TRBV10-3 .
TGCGCCAGCAGCCAGCGGACGGCTGGCAATGAGCAGTTCTTC CASSQRTAGNEQFF TRBJ2-1 . TRBV4-1 few
TGTGCCAGCAGTTACTCAAGGGGAGGTGGTGGCTACACCTTC CASSYSRGGGGYTF TRBJ1-2 . TRBV6-5 .
TGTGCCACCAGTGATCCAACAGTCCCGGAGACCCAGTACTTC CATSDPTVPETQYF TRBJ2-5 . TRBV24-1 few
TGCGCCAGCAGCCGGGAGGGCAGGGGCAATCAGCCCCAGCATTTT CASSREGRGNQPQHF TRBJ1-5 . TRBV5-1 many
TGTGCCACCAGTGACACAGGTTCTGGGGAGACCCAGTACTTC CATSDTGSGETQYF TRBJ2-5 . TRBV24-1 .
TGTGCCAGCAGCTTTCAGGGGATAGACACCGGGGAGCTGTTTTTT CASSFQGIDTGELFF TRBJ2-2 . TRBV7-2 .
TGCAGTGCTAGTCCCACCTCTGGGGCCAACGTCCTGACTTTC CSASPTSGANVLTF TRBJ2-6 . TRBV20-1 many
TGCAGTGCTAGACCTGGGGAGGGACCGAACACCGGGGAGCTGTTTTTT CSARPGEGPNTGELFF TRBJ2-2 TRBD2 TRBV20-1 few
TGTGCCAGCAGTGATCCCGCAGGGAGCTCCTACGAGCAGTACTTC CASSDPAGSSYEQYF TRBJ2-7 . TRBV25-1 .
TGTGCCAGCAGCTCTCAGGGGGCTACTGAAGCTTTCTTT CASSSQGATEAFF TRBJ1-1 TRBD1 TRBV5-5 many
TGTGCCAGCAGTGATCGGGGCCAAGAGACCCAGTACTTC CASSDRGQETQYF TRBJ2-5 . TRBV12-3/TRBV12-4 few
TGTGCCAGCAGCTCCACGAATGCGAGACCGTTCGAAGAGACCCAGTACTTC CASSSTNARPFEETQYF TRBJ2-5 . TRBV7-9 few